Presented here are 25 T cell receptor beta chains from one specimen sequenced in a study of cytomegalovirus exposure and HLA in healthy donors. Sequencing was performed with immunoSEQ multiplex PCR; in TCRdb, only in-frame clones are kept and a portion is missing. The sample holds some 150,000 clones; 88% are singletons and the top ten take just under 3%. Sequencing used PBMCs. These receptors all stem from a young man in good health and CMV-seronegative.

CDR3 sequence reads: CALRRRTEANSSGANVLTF. Here the CDR3 DNA reads TGCGCTCTGAGGCGTAGGACAGAGGCAAACTCCTCTGGGGCCAACGTCCTGACTTTC. The V gene is TRBV23-1, the J gene TRBJ2-6, with a possible D match to TRBD1 (6 bases). TRBV23-1 is an ORF; its function is uncertain. The CDR3 has 19 residues.

The chain uses TRBV5-6 and TRBJ2-3, with 16 bases identical to TRBD2. Germline V gene sequence: CDR1 SGHDT, CDR2 YYEEEE. The V segment lost 4 bases and the J segment 0 bases; nucleotides outside the gene matches: 5. This CDR3 is built from 18 residues. CDR3 coding DNA: TGTGCCAGCAGCCTAGGGACTAGCGGGGGGGATAGCACAGATACGCAGTATTTT. Translation gives CASSLGTSGGDSTDTQYF.

The chain combines TRBV6-5 with TRBJ1-2; 9 nucleotides match TRBD1. Germline CDR1 is MNHEY and CDR2 is SVGAGI. The CDR3 is 13 amino acids. Germline trimming cut 4 bases from V and 8 bases from J; bases unmatched to any gene: 5. The chain's CDR3 is CASSFRTGEGYTF. DNA for the CDR3: TGTGCCAGCAGTTTTAGGACAGGGGAAGGCTACACCTTC.

CDR3 sequence reads: CASSLIAGARNEQFF. The CDR3 region has the DNA TGTGCCAGCAGCCTAATAGCGGGAGCGAGAAATGAGCAGTTCTTC. This chain connects TRBV7-2 to TRBJ2-1; 9 positions agree with TRBD2. The CDR3 contains 15 residues. Trimming cost V 5 bases and J 7 bases; bases outside gene matches: 9. The germline V gene encodes CDR1 SGHTA and CDR2 FQGNSA.

CDR3 DNA: TGCGCCAGCAGCTTGAGTTATTTAGACACTGAAGCTTTCTTT. Protein: CASSLSYLDTEAFF. The V and J genes are TRBV5-1 and TRBJ1-1; no reliable D call. CDR1 is SGHRS and CDR2 is YFSETQ in the germline V gene. CDR3 size: 14 residues. The V gene lost 1 base and the J gene lost 3 bases, with 10 bases spanning the gap.

The chain recombines TRBV7-9 with TRBJ2-5, with TRBD2 matching over 7 bases. Germline trimming cut 5 bases from V and 5 bases from J; bases unmatched to any gene: 8. The CDR3 is 14 residues long. The germline gives CDR1 SEHNR, CDR2 FQNEAQ (reference sequence). The CDR3, as DNA: TGTGCCAGCAGCCCCCGGGAGGTGGTCGAGACCCAGTACTTC. It specifies CASSPREVVETQYF.

This clone was detected a few times. This chain links TRBV29-1 with TRBJ2-7, with unresolved D. Trimming stripped 0 bases from V and 3 bases from J, with 12 bases between. The CDR3 runs to 14 residues. Germline loops: CDR1 SQVTM, CDR2 ANQGSEA. This chain's CDR3 is CSVEDRRSGYEQYF. The CDR3 DNA reads as TGCAGCGTTGAAGATCGCAGGTCTGGCTACGAGCAGTACTTC.

The chain uses TRBV6-5 and TRBJ2-5; tentatively, D is TRBD2 (7 bases). The CDR3 runs to 14 residues. V was cut by 2 bases and J by 4 bases, with 11 bases left in between. Per germline, CDR1 MNHEY and CDR2 SVGAGI. The CDR3 nucleotides are TGTGCCAGCAGTTACGGGGGGGCTAGAGAGACCCAGTACTTC. Its protein is CASSYGGARETQYF.

V and J are TRBV6-1 and TRBJ1-1; D unclear. Germline lookup yields CDR1 MNHNS and CDR2 SASEGT. V was shortened by 5 bases and J by 0 bases, with 13 bases between the two germline ends. This CDR3 region has 15 residues. The CDR3 DNA reads TGTGCCAGCAGTCCCTTTCGACACCTGAACACTGAAGCTTTCTTT. Protein product: CASSPFRHLNTEAFF.

This chain links TRBV2 with TRBJ2-7; no firm D call. V shed 3 bases and J shed 3 bases, with 12 bases lying between them. The CDR3 contains 14 residues. Per the germline V gene, CDR1 is SNHLY and CDR2 is FYNNEI. DNA of the CDR3: TGTGCCAGCAGTGATTGGCTGGCAGACTACGAGCAGTACTTC. It encodes CASSDWLADYEQYF.

This sequence joins TRBV6-1 and TRBJ1-4; maybe TRBD1 (5 bases). This CDR3 has 14 amino acids. Between the trimmed V and J ends, which lost 4 bases and 10 bases, there was a span of 16 bases. The germline CDR1 and CDR2 sequences are MNHNS and SASEGT. CDR3 sequence reads: CASSGQRDLRKLFF. CDR3 bases: TGTGCCAGCAGTGGACAGAGGGACTTGAGAAAACTGTTTTTT.

The rearrangement joins TRBV15 to TRBJ1-3, with TRBD1 as a possible D gene (5 bases). CDR3 length equals 17 residues. Germline lookup yields CDR1 LNHNV and CDR2 YYDKDF (reference sequence). The germline V and J ends were trimmed by 6 bases and 4 bases, with 22 bases remaining between them. The CDR3 here is CATSSWGAGRSGNTIYF. The CDR3 coding sequence is TGTGCCACCAGTTCCTGGGGCGCAGGGCGATCCGGAAACACCATATATTTT.

The chain uses TRBV18 and TRBJ2-2; possible D gene TRBD1, 5 bases. CDR1 and CDR2 (germline): KGHSH, LQKENI. The V end was cut by 2 bases, the J end by 1 base, with 11 bases between. This CDR3 comprises 16 residues. CDR3 bases: TGTGCCAGCTCACCAAGGAGTACAGGGAACACCGGGGAGCTGTTTTTT. Amino acids: CASSPRSTGNTGELFF. Full variable domain (missing parts from reference TRBV18 and TRBJ2-2): NAGVMQNPRHLVRRRGQEARLRCSPMKGHSHVYWYRQLPEEGLKFMVYLQKENIIDESGMPKERFSAEFPKEGPSILRIQQVVRGDSAAYFCASSPRSTGNTGELFFGEGSRLTVL.

The chain employs TRBV10-3 and TRBJ2-3, with D hard to call. Germline CDR1 reads ENHRY; CDR2 reads SYGVKD. Trimming took 6 bases from V and 8 from J, leaving 12 bases between them. This CDR3 is 12 amino acids long. DNA of the CDR3: TGTGCCATCAGCAACATTACGGGTACGCAGTATTTT. As protein: CAISNITGTQYF.

The chain is built from TRBV19 and TRBJ1-5; D is possibly TRBD1 (6 bases). Germline V gene sequence: CDR1 LNHDA, CDR2 SQIVND (reference sequence). The V end was cut by 7 bases, the J end by 6 bases, with 16 bases between. The CDR3 totals 14 residues. The DNA of the CDR3 is TGTGCCAGTACTGCGGCAGGGGCGGGTCAGCCCCAGCATTTT. Translation: CASTAAGAGQPQHF.

As DNA, the CDR3 is TGCGCCAGCACCCCCGCCACTCACTATGGCTACACCTTC. It yields the protein CASTPATHYGYTF. The chain has TRBV10-2 and TRBJ1-2; no firm D call. Germline V gives CDR1 WSHSY, CDR2 SAAADI. Between the trimmed V and J ends, which lost 7 bases and 3 bases, there was a span of 12 bases. CDR3 length: 13 amino acids.

The V call is TRBV5-1, the J call TRBJ2-3; the D gene is possibly TRBD2 (5 bases). The CDR3 runs 16 residues. The V end was cut by 2 bases, the J end by 3 bases, with 16 bases between. Germline V gives CDR1 SGHRS, CDR2 YFSETQ. The DNA for the CDR3 is TGCGCCAGCAGCTTAGCAAGGCCGGGGAATACAGATACGCAGTATTTT. Amino acid sequence: CASSLARPGNTDTQYF. Filled out from reference TRBV5-1 and TRBJ2-3, the complete variable domain reads KAGVTQTPRYLIKTRGQQVTLSCSPISGHRSVSWYQQTPGQGLQFLFEYFSETQRNKGNFPGRFSGRQFSNSRSEMNVSTLELGDSALYLCASSLARPGNTDTQYFGPGTRLTVL.

The J gene is TRBJ1-2, the V gene TRBV5-1; 9 bases fit TRBD1. Unmatched junction bases numbered 8, after V lost 1 base and J lost 4 bases. This CDR3 is 16 amino acids long. CDR1 is SGHRS, CDR2 YFSETQ, per germline. In DNA, the CDR3 is TGCGCCAGCAGCTTGTTAACAGGGGGCAAGGGCTATGGCTACACCTTC. Translation gives CASSLLTGGKGYGYTF.

The chain uses TRBV11-3 and TRBJ2-1, with a tentative D call TRBD2 (6 bases). The CDR3 is 13 amino acids. The germline gives CDR1 SGHNT, CDR2 YENEEA. The V and J ends lost 4 bases and 7 bases respectively, with 11 bases between them. The CDR3 DNA sequence: TGTGCCAGCAGCTCGGTCGGGGGAAATGAGCAGTTCTTC. Its translation: CASSSVGGNEQFF.

The rearrangement joins TRBV28 to TRBJ1-2, with 10 bases matching TRBD1. The V gene's germline CDR1 is MDHEN and CDR2 SYDVKM. This CDR3 has 15 residues. The ends lost 6 bases at V and 3 bases at J; junction bases unmatched: 7. CDR3 nucleotides: TGTGCCAGCAGCCCTGACAGGGGGCAATACTATGGCTACACCTTC. This sequence encodes CASSPDRGQYYGYTF.

The CDR3 DNA sequence: TGTGCCAGCAGTCTCAGGGAGGACCAGTACTTC. It is translated as CASSLREDQYF. V and J are TRBV6-5 and TRBJ2-5, with D possibly matching TRBD2 (6 bases). The germline CDR1 and CDR2 sequences are MNHEY and SVGAGI. V was pared by 5 bases and J by 10 bases, with 11 bases between. This CDR3 contains 11 residues.

This chain uses TRBV4-1 with TRBJ2-7, with TRBD1 identical over 8 bases. Germline V CDR1 and CDR2: MGHRA, YSYEKL. V lost 5 bases to trimming and J lost 3 bases; unmatched junction nucleotides: 12. This CDR3 region has 16 residues. In DNA form, the CDR3 reads TGCGCCAGCAGCTACTTGGACAGGGTAATCTTCTACGAGCAGTACGTC. Protein: CASSYLDRVIFYEQYV.

This chain connects TRBV5-1 to TRBJ2-1; TRBD2 agrees at 8 bases. Trimming took 4 bases from V and 7 from J; bases not matched to a gene: 16. CDR3 length: 17 amino acids. Germline-derived CDR1 and CDR2 are SGHRS and YFSETQ. The CDR3 sequence is CASSIRAASGSSNEQFF. CDR3 sequence (DNA): TGCGCCAGCAGCATCCGCGCGGCGAGCGGGAGTTCGAATGAGCAGTTCTTC.

The V and J genes are TRBV2 and TRBJ1-4; possible D gene TRBD1, 5 bases. CDR1 and CDR2 from the germline V gene are SNHLY and FYNNEI. This CDR3 has 14 residues. V lost 6 bases to trimming and J lost 4 bases, with 12 bases between them. The CDR3 sequence: CASSIRDFNEKLFF. The CDR3 DNA is TGTGCCAGCAGCATCCGGGACTTTAATGAAAAACTGTTTTTT.

J is TRBJ1-1 and V is TRBV11-2; 10 bases align to TRBD1. The CDR3 loop spans 15 amino acids. Per germline, CDR1 SGHAT and CDR2 FQNNGV. V trimming: 5 bases; J trimming: 2 bases; junction bases outside the gene matches: 5. The CDR3 DNA reads TGTGCCAGCAGCCGACAGGGGGCTGAAAACACTGAAGCTTTCTTT. Its protein product is CASSRQGAENTEAFF.